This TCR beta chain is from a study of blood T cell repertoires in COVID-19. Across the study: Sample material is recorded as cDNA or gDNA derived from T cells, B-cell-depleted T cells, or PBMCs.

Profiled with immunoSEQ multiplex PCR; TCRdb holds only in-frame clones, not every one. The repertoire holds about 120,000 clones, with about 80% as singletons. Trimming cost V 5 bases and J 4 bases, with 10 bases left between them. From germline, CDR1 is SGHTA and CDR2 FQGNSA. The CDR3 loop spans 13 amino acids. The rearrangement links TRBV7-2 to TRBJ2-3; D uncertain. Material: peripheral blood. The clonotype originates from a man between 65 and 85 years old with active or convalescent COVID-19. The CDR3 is CASSQTAADTQYF. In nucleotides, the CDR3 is TGTGCCAGCAGCCAGACTGCCGCAGATACGCAGTATTTT. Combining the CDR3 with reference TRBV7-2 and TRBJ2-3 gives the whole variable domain GAGVSQSPSNKVTEKGKDVELRCDPISGHTALYWYRQSLGQGLEFLIYFQGNSAPDKSGLPSDRFSAERTGGSVSTLTIQRTQQEDSAVYLCASSQTAADTQYFGPGTRLTVL.